Each of the 27 T cell receptor beta chains below was sequenced from the same sample in a study of PD-1 blockade in classical Hodgkin lymphoma. In every patient, relapse followed autologous stem cell transplantation, while exposure to brentuximab vedotin differed. With magnetic negative selection, CD4+ T cells were purified from PBMCs that had been thawed. The assay was immunoSEQ multiplex PCR, and TCRdb's table has in-frame clones only and misses some. The table has about 27,000 clones, about three quarters seen once. The sample was CD4+ T cells from blood, taken at baseline. All receptors come from a human donor with classical Hodgkin lymphoma.

The chain employs TRBV2 and TRBJ1-4; 9 bases map to TRBD1. Germline assignment: CDR1 SNHLY and CDR2 FYNNEI. The V segment lost 0 bases and the J segment 7 bases; nucleotides outside the gene matches: 15. The CDR3 consists of 19 residues. Here the CDR3 reads CASSEARGRDRANSEKLFF. The CDR3 DNA reads TGTGCCAGCAGTGAAGCGCGGGGGCGGGACAGGGCCAATTCTGAAAAACTGTTTTTT.

The chain combines TRBV4-2 with TRBJ1-1; no firm D call. This CDR3 comprises 14 residues. Germline V gene sequence: CDR1 LGHNA, CDR2 YNFKEQ. V gave up 0 bases and J gave up 3 bases, with 8 bases separating them. The CDR3 sequence is CASSQDLRDTEAFF. CDR3 nucleotide sequence: TGTGCCAGCAGCCAAGATTTGAGGGACACTGAAGCTTTCTTT.

The chain uses TRBV7-8 and TRBJ2-2, with a possible D match to TRBD1 (5 bases). The germline V gene encodes CDR1 SGHVS and CDR2 FQNEAQ. Trimming removed 6 bases from V and 0 bases from J, with 11 bases in between. CDR3 length: 15 amino acids. CDR3 sequence: CASSLTATNTGELFF. The CDR3 DNA reads TGTGCCAGCAGTTTGACAGCCACGAACACCGGGGAGCTGTTTTTT.

This chain links TRBV11-2 with TRBJ1-1, with 8 bases identical to TRBD1. The germline CDR1 and CDR2 sequences are SGHAT and FQNNGV. The CDR3 totals 15 residues. J gave up 6 bases and V 3 bases, and 9 bases lay outside the gene matches. This CDR3 reads CASSLDRETISEAFF. CDR3 nucleotides: TGTGCCAGCAGCTTGGACAGGGAGACTATATCTGAAGCTTTCTTT.

This chain uses TRBV5-4 with TRBJ1-2; D is unresolved. Germline values: CDR1 SGHNT, CDR2 YYREEE (reference sequence). The V end was cut by 2 bases, the J end by 7 bases, with 12 bases between. The CDR3 covers 13 residues. DNA for the CDR3: TGTGCCAGCAGCTTCGACGGACTAAGTGGCTACACCTTC. It yields the protein CASSFDGLSGYTF. Combining the CDR3 with reference TRBV5-4 and TRBJ1-2 gives the whole variable domain ETGVTQSPTHLIKTRGQQVTLRCSSQSGHNTVSWYQQALGQGPQFIFQYYREEENGRGNFPPRFSGLQFPNYSSELNVNALELDDSALYLCASSFDGLSGYTFGSGTRLTVV.

This clone came up a few times. J is TRBJ2-7 and V is TRBV10-1; perhaps TRBD1 as D (5 bases). Germline V gene data show CDR1 as WNHNN and CDR2 as SYGVQD (reference sequence). This CDR3 comprises 17 residues. The V and J ends lost 4 bases and 4 bases respectively, with 23 bases between them. The CDR3: CASSGKKGRAILYEQYF. The DNA for the CDR3 is TGCGCCAGCAGTGGGAAAAAAGGCAGGGCAATTCTTTACGAGCAGTACTTC.

This clone turned up a few times. This chain links TRBV7-9 with TRBJ1-1; 8 nucleotides line up with TRBD1. CDR1 is SEHNR and CDR2 is FQNEAQ in the germline V gene (reference sequence). This CDR3 comprises 13 residues. V lost 3 bases to trimming and J lost 6 bases; unmatched junction nucleotides: 3. The DNA of the CDR3 is TGTGCCAGCAGCTTCGACAGGGGCGCTGAAGCTTTCTTT. Residues: CASSFDRGAEAFF.

V gene TRBV19 combines with J gene TRBJ1-2; D gene ambiguous. V shed 1 base and J shed 8 bases, with 8 bases lying between them. This CDR3 is 12 amino acids long. Germline lookup yields CDR1 LNHDA and CDR2 SQIVND (reference sequence). The CDR3 nucleotides are TGTGCCAGTAGTATAGCCCGAGGCGGCTACACCTTC. It codes for CASSIARGGYTF.

The chain carries TRBV29-1 and TRBJ1-1; unclear D gene. This CDR3 region has 12 residues. The germline V gene has CDR1 SQVTM and CDR2 ANQGSEA. V was pared by 2 bases and J by 2 bases, with 6 bases between. The CDR3 here is CSVEPHNTEAFF. The CDR3 bases are TGCAGCGTTGAACCACATAACACTGAAGCTTTCTTT.

The gene calls are TRBV4-3 and TRBJ1-1; D is perhaps TRBD1 (6 bases). Trimming stripped 0 bases from V and 1 base from J, with 12 bases between. Germline values: CDR1 LGHNA, CDR2 YSLEER. This CDR3 is built from 16 residues. The CDR3 protein is CASSQDWGAQNTEAFF. DNA of the CDR3: TGCGCCAGCAGCCAAGATTGGGGGGCCCAGAACACTGAAGCTTTCTTT.

The V and J genes are TRBV4-2 and TRBJ1-2; D is undetermined. The CDR3 runs to 14 residues. The ends were cut back, 0 bases at V and 2 bases at J, with 7 bases in the middle. Germline V CDR1 and CDR2: LGHNA, YNFKEQ. CDR3 protein: CASSQEPGNYGYTF. As DNA, the CDR3 is TGTGCCAGCAGCCAAGAGCCGGGGAACTATGGCTACACCTTC.

The rearrangement uses TRBV19 and TRBJ1-2; D not certain. The V end lost 8 bases, the J end lost 6 bases, and 22 bases lay between the germline ends. CDR1 LNHDA and CDR2 SQIVND come from the germline V gene (reference sequence). This CDR3 comprises 15 residues. The CDR3: CASVGRHSGGHGYTF. CDR3 nucleotides: TGTGCCAGTGTCGGCCGGCATTCGGGTGGTCATGGCTACACCTTC.

This clone was counted a single time. This chain connects TRBV6-5 to TRBJ1-2; 7 nucleotides line up with TRBD1. Germline V gene lookup returns CDR1 MNHEY and CDR2 SVGAGI. CDR3 length: 14 amino acids. V dropped 6 bases and J dropped 1; count of bases not matched to a gene: 5. The CDR3 sequence is CASRRGQSNYGYTF. In DNA form, the CDR3 reads TGTGCCAGCAGGCGGGGACAGAGTAACTATGGCTACACCTTC.

The chain carries TRBV30 and TRBJ1-1; D is uncertain. Germline V gives CDR1 GTSNPN, CDR2 SVGIG (reference sequence). This CDR3 has 14 residues. V lost 0 bases and J lost 3, with 11 bases in between. Written as DNA, the CDR3 is TGTGCCTGGAGTGTACATGTTGAGTACACTGAAGCTTTCTTT. Its translation is CAWSVHVEYTEAFF.

The V and J genes are TRBV7-2 and TRBJ1-2; 7 bases are a match to TRBD1. This CDR3 is 14 amino acids long. Germline values: CDR1 SGHTA, CDR2 FQGNSA. The J segment lost 6 bases and the V segment lost 5 bases, leaving 9 bases of the junction unmatched. CDR3 region: CASSHRDRGDGYTF. The CDR3 nucleotides read TGTGCCAGCAGCCACCGGGACAGAGGCGATGGCTACACCTTC.

This chain joins TRBV4-1 and TRBJ2-5; 8 bases align to TRBD2. Germline assignment: CDR1 MGHRA and CDR2 YSYEKL. V dropped 3 bases and J dropped 3; count of bases not matched to a gene: 0. The CDR3 is 13 residues long. The CDR3, as DNA: TGCGCCAGCAGCCAGGGACTAGAAGAGACCCAGTACTTC. The encoded protein is CASSQGLEETQYF.

This chain connects TRBV11-3 to TRBJ2-5; 8 bases line up with TRBD2. After removal of 5 bases from V and 4 bases from J, the junction contained 3 bases not matched to a gene. CDR3 length: 13 amino acids. Germline CDR1 reads SGHNT; CDR2 reads YENEEA. The CDR3 sequence is CASSPGGRETQYF. The CDR3 DNA follows: TGTGCCAGCAGCCCGGGGGGGAGAGAGACCCAGTACTTC.

This chain links TRBV19 with TRBJ1-5; tentatively, D is TRBD1 (5 bases). The CDR3 runs 16 residues. Germline loops: CDR1 LNHDA, CDR2 SQIVND (reference sequence). With 5 bases removed from V and 0 bases from J, the gap between germline ends came to 14 bases. CDR3 sequence (DNA): TGTGCCAGTAGTGGTCCGGGGGGATTTAGCAATCAGCCCCAGCATTTT. This sequence encodes CASSGPGGFSNQPQHF.

V and J are TRBV9 and TRBJ2-7; TRBD2 aligns across 11 bases. CDR3 length equals 15 residues. Germline V gene sequence: CDR1 SGDLS, CDR2 YYNGEE. V lost 3 bases to trimming and J lost 3 bases; unmatched junction nucleotides: 5. The CDR3 sequence: CASSAELAGDYEQYF. CDR3 DNA sequence: TGTGCCAGCAGCGCCGAACTAGCGGGGGACTACGAGCAGTACTTC.

The DNA for the CDR3 is TGTGCCAGCAGCTTGGCCTCGGGAGTCCCCCCCTACGAGCAGTACTTC. Protein sequence: CASSLASGVPPYEQYF. The V and J genes are TRBV5-5 and TRBJ2-7; D possibly corresponds to TRBD2 (6 bases). The CDR3 covers 16 residues. Germline assignment: CDR1 SGHKS and CDR2 YYEKEE (reference sequence). V was trimmed by 0 bases and J by 2 bases, leaving 15 bases between them.

The chain recombines TRBV13 with TRBJ1-1, with 7 bases matching TRBD1. CDR3 length equals 16 residues. Germline loops: CDR1 PRHDT, CDR2 FYEKMQ (reference sequence). V shed 5 bases and J 0 bases; nucleotides not matched to a gene: 9. The CDR3, as DNA: TGTGCCAGCAGCCCGCAAACAGGGGCCGTGAACACTGAAGCTTTCTTT. This sequence encodes CASSPQTGAVNTEAFF.

This rearrangement joins TRBV14 to TRBJ2-7; a weak D match, TRBD2 (5 bases). With 1 base removed from V and 2 bases from J, the gap between germline ends came to 9 bases. CDR3 size: 14 residues. Germline values: CDR1 SGHDN, CDR2 FVKESK. CDR3 protein: CASSQAGIPYEQYF. The DNA for the CDR3 is TGTGCCAGCAGCCAAGCCGGGATTCCCTACGAGCAGTACTTC.

The V call is TRBV11-3, the J call TRBJ2-1, with 7 bases fitting TRBD1. The junction had 4 bases not matched to a gene; V was cut back by 5 bases and J by 0 bases. CDR3 length: 15 residues. Germline V gene sequence: CDR1 SGHNT, CDR2 YENEEA. The CDR3 region is CASSRDSNSYNEQFF. The CDR3 nucleotides read TGTGCCAGCAGCCGGGACAGCAACTCCTACAATGAGCAGTTCTTC.

On this clone itself: Because the CDR3's place on the DNA is in doubt, the DNA is left out and the CDR3 is given as listed by TCRdb. The gene calls are TRBV4-3 and TRBJ1-5. CDR1 is LGHNA and CDR2 is YSLEER in the germline V gene. The CDR3 sequence runs 15 residues, both termini included. CDR3 sequence: CASSQDLRARPPQHF.

The V call is TRBV28, the J call TRBJ2-7; D perhaps matches TRBD2 (5 bases). The CDR3 length is 14 residues. CDR1 is MDHEN and CDR2 is SYDVKM in the germline V gene. Trimming left V 7 bases short and J 4 bases short, with 17 bases between. The CDR3 nucleotides are TGTGCCAGCACTTTCCGGGATACCGCTTACGAGCAGTACTTC. Translation gives CASTFRDTAYEQYF. Combining the CDR3 with reference TRBV28 and TRBJ2-7 gives the whole variable domain DVKVTQSSRYLVKRTGEKVFLECVQDMDHENMFWYRQDPGLGLRLIYFSYDVKMKEKGDIPEGYSVSREKKERFSLILESASTNQTSMYLCASTFRDTAYEQYFGPGTRLTVT.

In DNA form, the CDR3 reads TGTGCCAGCAGCCTTAACGGGACAGCCTATGGCTACACCTTC. It translates to CASSLNGTAYGYTF. The chain links TRBV7-7 to TRBJ1-2; TRBD1 agrees at 7 bases. Germline CDR1 SSHAT, CDR2 FNYEAQ (reference sequence). The trim removed 5 bases at V and 4 bases at J, leaving 7 bases unmatched. This CDR3 spans 14 amino acids.

This rearrangement joins TRBV5-1 to TRBJ2-7, with D possibly matching TRBD1 (5 bases). V lost 0 bases and J 4 bases, leaving 5 bases between the germline ends. CDR1 and CDR2 (germline): SGHRS, YFSETQ. The CDR3 is 12 amino acids. CDR3 DNA sequence: TGCGCCAGCAGCTTGGAGGGGTACGAGCAGTACTTC. Residues: CASSLEGYEQYF.